This TCR beta chain derives from a study of shared clonotypes between healthy human individuals. Study results and caveats: An effect of sequencing depth on clonotype sharing among donors was expected. A limitation of the genetic and exposure-history diversity represented arose from few donors.

Germline CDR1 reads ENHRY; CDR2 reads SYGVKD. V lost 4 bases and J lost 0, with 13 bases in between. The CDR3 totals 15 residues. As regards this clone: Its specificity is unknown.

Recent vaccinations or acute infections were absent in the healthy HIV-negative adult donors. Each subset's genomic DNA was split evenly across several immunoSEQ plates. Produced via immunoSEQ multiplex PCR; TCRdb's table is partial and in-frame only. The sample contains about 520,000 clones, about 85% of which appear only once. The sequencing input was PBMCs. The chain joins TRBV10-3 to TRBJ2-7, with a possible D match to TRBD1 (6 bases). This TCR derives from a woman in her thirties or forties in good health. Some clones in this sample may be carry-over from other donors' samples. CDR3 sequence: CAISGTGWLSYEQYF. The CDR3 DNA sequence: TGTGCCATCAGTGGAACAGGGTGGCTCTCCTACGAGCAGTACTTC.